The TCR beta chain described here comes from a study of shared clonotypes between healthy human individuals. The CDR3 contains 14 residues. Deletions cut 2 bases from V and 9 bases from J, with 14 bases between. CDR1 and CDR2 (germline): SGHDN, FVKESK. This clone is a singleton in its sample. Profiled with immunoSEQ multiplex PCR; TCRdb holds only in-frame clones, not every one. The table includes 1,400,000 or so clones, about 98.5% detected once. The genes are TRBV14 and TRBJ2-1; D possibly corresponds to TRBD1 (6 bases). Sequenced: naive CD4+ T cells sorted from blood. Subset here: CD45RA+ positively selected. The TCR originated in a man aged 25-45 years in good health. CDR3 sequence (DNA): TGTGCCAGCAGCCAAATCAGGGGCGTCGGTGAGCAGTTCTTC. Translating gives CASSQIRGVGEQFF.